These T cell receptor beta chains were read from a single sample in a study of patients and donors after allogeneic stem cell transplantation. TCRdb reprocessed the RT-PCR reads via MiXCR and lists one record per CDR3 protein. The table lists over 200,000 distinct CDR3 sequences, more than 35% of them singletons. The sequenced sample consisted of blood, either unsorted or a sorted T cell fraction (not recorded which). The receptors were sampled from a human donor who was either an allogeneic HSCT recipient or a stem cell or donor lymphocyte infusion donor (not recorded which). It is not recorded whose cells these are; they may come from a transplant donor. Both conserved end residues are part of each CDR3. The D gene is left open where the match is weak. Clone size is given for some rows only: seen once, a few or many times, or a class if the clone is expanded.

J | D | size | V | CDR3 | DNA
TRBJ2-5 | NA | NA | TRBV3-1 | CASSQGFRDIETQYF | TGTGCCAGCAGCCAAGGTTTCCGGGACATTGAGACCCAGTACTTC
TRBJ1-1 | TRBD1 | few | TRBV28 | CASSLLGQGAKTEAFF | TGTGCCAGCAGTTTGTTAGGACAGGGGGCGAAAACTGAAGCTTTCTTT
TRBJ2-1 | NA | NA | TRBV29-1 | CSAPEGSYNEQFF | TGCAGCGCCCCCGAGGGCTCCTACAATGAGCAGTTCTTC
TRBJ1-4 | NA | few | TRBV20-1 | CSAAGGYEKLFF | TGCAGTGCCGCAGGAGGTTATGAAAAACTGTTTTTT
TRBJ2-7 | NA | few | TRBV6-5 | CASRSPEGGASSYEQYF | TGTGCCAGCAGGAGTCCGGAGGGGGGGGCGAGCTCCTACGAGCAGTACTTC
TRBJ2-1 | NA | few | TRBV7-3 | CASSPGGRFEQFF | TGTGCCAGCAGCCCTGGGGGCAGGTTTGAGCAGTTCTTC
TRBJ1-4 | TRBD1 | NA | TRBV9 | CASSVGQGPRRLFF | TGTGCCAGCAGCGTCGGACAGGGGCCAAGGCGACTGTTTTTT
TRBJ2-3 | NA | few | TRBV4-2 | CASSQETAGIDTQYF | TGTGCCAGCAGCCAAGAGACCGCCGGGATAGATACGCAGTATTTT
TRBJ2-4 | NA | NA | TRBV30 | CAWGPENIQYF | TGTGCCTGGGGGCCTGAAAACATTCAGTACTTC
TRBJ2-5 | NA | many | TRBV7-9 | CASSTPREVETQYF | TGTGCCAGCAGCACCCCCAGAGAGGTGGAGACCCAGTACTTC
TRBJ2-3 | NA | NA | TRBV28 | CASSFGQTSSDTQYF | TGTGCCAGCAGTTTTGGGCAGACTAGTTCGGATACGCAGTATTTT
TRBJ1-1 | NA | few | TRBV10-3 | CAIRSRDQMNTEAFF | TGTGCCATCAGGTCTAGGGATCAAATGAACACTGAAGCTTTCTTT
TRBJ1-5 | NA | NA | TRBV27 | CASSSTGFLDSNQPQHF | TGTGCCAGCAGTTCCACAGGGTTTTTAGATAGCAATCAGCCCCAGCATTTT
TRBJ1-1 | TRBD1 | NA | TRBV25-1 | CATSRQGGSLAEAFF | TGTGCCACCAGCCGGCAGGGGGGATCGTTGGCTGAAGCTTTCTTT
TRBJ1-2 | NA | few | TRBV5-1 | CASSFGDRGYTF | TGCGCCAGCAGCTTCGGGGACCGTGGCTACACCTTC
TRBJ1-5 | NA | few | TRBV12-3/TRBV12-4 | CASSLRANQPQHF | TGTGCCAGCAGTTTACGGGCCAATCAGCCCCAGCATTTT
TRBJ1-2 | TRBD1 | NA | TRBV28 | CASRGTGKNGYTF | TGTGCCAGCAGAGGGACAGGGAAGAATGGCTACACCTTC
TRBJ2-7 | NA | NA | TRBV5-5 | CASSPEPGFVGSNEQYF | TGTGCCAGCAGCCCAGAGCCCGGATTTGTAGGATCCAACGAGCAGTACTTC
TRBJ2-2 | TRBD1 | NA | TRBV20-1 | CSAGQGLEELFF | TGCAGTGCCGGACAGGGGTTGGAGGAGCTGTTTTTT
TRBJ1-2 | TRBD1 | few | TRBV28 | CASTGGGHYGYTF | TGTGCCAGCACCGGAGGGGGCCACTATGGCTACACCTTC
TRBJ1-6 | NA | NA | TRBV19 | CASSIVYRVSPLHF | TGTGCCAGTAGTATAGTATACCGGGTTTCACCCCTCCACTTT
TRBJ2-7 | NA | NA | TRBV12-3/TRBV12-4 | CASSLVGRGDGTYEQYF | TGTGCCAGCAGTTTAGTGGGCAGGGGAGATGGGACCTACGAGCAGTACTTC
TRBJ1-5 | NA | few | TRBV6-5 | CASRTGTIRIRPQHF | TGTGCCAGCCGAACCGGGACAATTCGCATTCGGCCCCAGCATTTT
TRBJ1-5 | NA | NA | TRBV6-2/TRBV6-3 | CASRGGGRGNQPQHF | TGTGCCAGCAGAGGGGGGGGCAGGGGCAATCAGCCCCAGCATTTT
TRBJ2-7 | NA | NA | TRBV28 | CASSFRQGLNYEQYF | TGTGCCAGCAGTTTCAGACAGGGACTCAACTACGAGCAGTACTTC
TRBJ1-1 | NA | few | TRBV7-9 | CASSSQLNTEAFF | TGTGCCAGCAGCTCTCAGCTGAACACTGAAGCTTTCTTT
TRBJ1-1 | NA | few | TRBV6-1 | CASSLNEAFF | TGTGCCAGCAGCCTAAATGAAGCTTTCTTT
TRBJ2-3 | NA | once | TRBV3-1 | CASSQALTDTQYF | TGTGCCAGCAGCCAAGCCCTCACAGATACGCAGTATTTT
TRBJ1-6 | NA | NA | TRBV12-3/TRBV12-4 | CASSEAGLLNSPLHF | TGTGCCAGCAGTGAAGCGGGACTCCTAAATTCACCCCTCCACTTT
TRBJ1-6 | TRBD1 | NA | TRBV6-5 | CASSYSRHENRGGNSPLHF | TGTGCCAGCAGTTACTCGAGGCACGAGAACAGGGGGGGTAATTCACCCCTCCACTTT
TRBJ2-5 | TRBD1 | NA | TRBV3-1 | CASSKSGTGEGETQYF | TGTGCCAGCAGCAAATCCGGGACAGGGGAAGGAGAGACCCAGTACTTC
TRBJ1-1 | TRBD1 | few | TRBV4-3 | CASSQADRVLNTEAFF | TGCGCCAGCAGCCAGGCGGACAGGGTACTGAACACTGAAGCTTTCTTT
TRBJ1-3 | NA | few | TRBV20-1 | CSASWIANTIYF | TGCAGTGCTAGTTGGATAGCAAACACCATATATTTT
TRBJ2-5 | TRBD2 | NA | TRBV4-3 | CASSQSLAARRGETQYF | TGCGCCAGCAGCCAGTCGCTAGCGGCTCGGAGGGGCGAGACCCAGTACTTC
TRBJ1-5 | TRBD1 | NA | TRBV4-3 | CASSPFRQGPQHF | TGCGCCAGCAGCCCATTCCGACAGGGACCCCAGCATTTT
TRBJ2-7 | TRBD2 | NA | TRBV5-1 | CASSAGGTSLVYEQYF | TGCGCCAGCAGCGCGGGAGGGACGAGTCTAGTCTACGAGCAGTACTTC
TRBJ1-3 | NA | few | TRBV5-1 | CASSLEVLSGNTIYF | TGCGCCAGCAGCTTGGAGGTCCTCTCTGGAAACACCATATATTTT
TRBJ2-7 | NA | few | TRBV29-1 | CSVALDPALEQYF | TGCAGCGTTGCCCTTGACCCGGCTCTCGAGCAGTACTTC
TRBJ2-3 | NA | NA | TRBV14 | CASSLLPVRASTDTQYF | TGTGCCAGCAGCCTCCTCCCCGTCAGGGCTAGCACAGATACGCAGTATTTT
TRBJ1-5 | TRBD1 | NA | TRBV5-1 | CASSLGQGDSNQPQHF | TGCGCCAGCAGCTTGGGACAGGGCGACAGCAATCAGCCCCAGCATTTT
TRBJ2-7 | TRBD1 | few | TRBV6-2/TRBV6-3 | CASSSRTGGRYEQYF | TGTGCCAGCAGTTCCCGGACAGGGGGCAGGTACGAGCAGTACTTC
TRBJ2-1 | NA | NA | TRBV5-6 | CASSLSPGRNFIDEQFF | TGTGCCAGCAGCCTGTCACCGGGACGGAATTTTATCGATGAGCAGTTCTTC